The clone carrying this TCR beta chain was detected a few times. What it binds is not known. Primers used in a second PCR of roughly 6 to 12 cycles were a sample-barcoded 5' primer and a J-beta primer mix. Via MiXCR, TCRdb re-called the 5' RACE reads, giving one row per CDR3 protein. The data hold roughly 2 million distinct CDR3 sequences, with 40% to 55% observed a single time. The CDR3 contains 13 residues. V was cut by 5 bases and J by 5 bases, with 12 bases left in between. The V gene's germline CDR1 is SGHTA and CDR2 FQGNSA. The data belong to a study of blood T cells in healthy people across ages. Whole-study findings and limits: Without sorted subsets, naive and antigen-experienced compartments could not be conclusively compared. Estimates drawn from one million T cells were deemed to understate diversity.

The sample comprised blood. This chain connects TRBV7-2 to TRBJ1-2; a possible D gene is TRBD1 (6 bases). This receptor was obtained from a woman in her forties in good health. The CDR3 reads CASSPNREYGYTF. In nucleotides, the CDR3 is TGTGCCAGCAGCCCTAACAGGGAATATGGCTACACCTTC.